The clone carrying this T cell receptor beta chain was seen more than once but under ten times. Its antigen is not known. The data were obtained in a study of human T cells and chemical hapten exposure. General study points: More PT1 expanded TCRs went with higher patch test scores.

TCRdb reprocessed the RACE reads with MiXCR, giving one entry per CDR3 protein. This table has 35,000 to 45,000 distinct CDR3 sequences, 8.5% to 10% appearing once. Per the germline V gene, CDR1 is MNHGY and CDR2 is SVAAGI. With 6 bases clipped from V and 2 bases from J, the junction kept 8 bases outside the gene matches. This CDR3 is 15 amino acids long. Time point meaning: patch test 2, 6 weeks after DPC sensitization. Treatment noted: therapeutic diphenylcyclopropenone sensitization with weekly scalp DPC. The V call is TRBV6-9, the J call TRBJ2-7, with 9 nucleotides matching TRBD1. The sequence came from a middle-aged woman with alopecia areata. Some clones in this sample may be carry-over from other donors' samples. The sample in question was whole blood, obtained in connection with sensitization to the hapten diphenylcyclopropenone (DPC). This CDR3 reads CASRTGWDRAYEQYF. The CDR3 DNA reads TGTGCCAGCAGGACTGGGTGGGACAGGGCCTACGAGCAGTACTTC.